Detailed here is one TCR beta chain. This sample stems from a study of T cell changes during pregnancy in multiple sclerosis. Some clones are missing from TCRdb's copy, which holds only in-frame ones; the method was immunoSEQ multiplex PCR. Of approximately 36,000 clones in the sample, 93% were seen once. This clonotype was sampled from a female donor with multiple sclerosis, enrolled in a pregnancy study. The sequencing used CD4+ T cells from peripheral blood mononuclear cells, collected in the first trimester of pregnancy.

The CDR3 sequence: CASSPGRGIDTQYF. In DNA form, the CDR3 reads TGTGCCAGCAGCCCCGGGAGGGGAATAGATACGCAGTATTTT. The V call is TRBV6-6, the J call TRBJ2-3; 8 bases map to TRBD2. This CDR3 has 14 amino acids. The V gene end was trimmed by 6 bases and the J gene end by 5 bases; junction bases not matched to a gene: 7. Germline V gene sequence: CDR1 MNHNY, CDR2 SVGAGI (reference sequence).